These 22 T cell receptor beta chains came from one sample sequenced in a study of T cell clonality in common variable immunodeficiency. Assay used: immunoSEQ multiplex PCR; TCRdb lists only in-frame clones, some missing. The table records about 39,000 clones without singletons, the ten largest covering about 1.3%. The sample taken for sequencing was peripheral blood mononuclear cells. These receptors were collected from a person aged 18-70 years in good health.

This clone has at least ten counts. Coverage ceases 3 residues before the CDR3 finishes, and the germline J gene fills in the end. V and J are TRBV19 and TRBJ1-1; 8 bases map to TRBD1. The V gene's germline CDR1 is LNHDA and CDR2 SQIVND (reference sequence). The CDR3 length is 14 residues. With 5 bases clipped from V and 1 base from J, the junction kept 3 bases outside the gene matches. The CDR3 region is CASSPGGSNTEAFF. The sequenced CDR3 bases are TGTGCCAGTAGTCCAGGGGGCTCGAACACTGAA.

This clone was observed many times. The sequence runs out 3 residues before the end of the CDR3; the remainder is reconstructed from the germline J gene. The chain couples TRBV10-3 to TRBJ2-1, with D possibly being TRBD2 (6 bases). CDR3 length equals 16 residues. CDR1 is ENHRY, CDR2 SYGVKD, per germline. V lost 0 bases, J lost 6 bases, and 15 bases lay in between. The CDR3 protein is CAISESYTASANEQFF. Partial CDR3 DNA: TGTGCCATCAGTGAGTCCTACACGGCTAGCGCCAATGAG.

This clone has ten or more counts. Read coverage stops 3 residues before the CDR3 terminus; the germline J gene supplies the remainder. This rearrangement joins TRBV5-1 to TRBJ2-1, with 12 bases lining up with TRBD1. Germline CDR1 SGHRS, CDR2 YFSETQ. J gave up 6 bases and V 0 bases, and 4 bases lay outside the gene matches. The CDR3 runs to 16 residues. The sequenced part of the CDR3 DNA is TGCGCCAGCAGCTTGGGGCCGGGACAGGGGGCCAATGAG. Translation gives CASSLGPGQGANE. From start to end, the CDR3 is CASSLGPGQGANEQFF. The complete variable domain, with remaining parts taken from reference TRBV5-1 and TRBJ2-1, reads KAGVTQTPRYLIKTRGQQVTLSCSPISGHRSVSWYQQTPGQGLQFLFEYFSETQRNKGNFPGRFSGRQFSNSRSEMNVSTLELGDSALYLCASSLGPGQGANEQFFGPGTRLTVL.

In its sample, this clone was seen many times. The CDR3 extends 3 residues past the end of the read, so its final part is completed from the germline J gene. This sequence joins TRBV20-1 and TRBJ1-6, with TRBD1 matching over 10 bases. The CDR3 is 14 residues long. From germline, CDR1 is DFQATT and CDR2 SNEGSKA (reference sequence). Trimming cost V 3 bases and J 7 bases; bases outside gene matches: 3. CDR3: CSASRGQGNSPLHF. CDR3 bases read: TGCAGTGCTAGTAGGGGACAGGGGAATTCACCC.

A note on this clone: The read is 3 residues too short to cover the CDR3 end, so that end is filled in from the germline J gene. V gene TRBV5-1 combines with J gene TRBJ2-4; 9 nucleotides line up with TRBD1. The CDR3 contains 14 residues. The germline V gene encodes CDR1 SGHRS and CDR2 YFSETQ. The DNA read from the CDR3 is TGCGCCAGCAGCTTGGCCGGACAGGGGAGCGGT. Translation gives CASSLAGQGSG. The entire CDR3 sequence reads CASSLAGQGSGQYF.

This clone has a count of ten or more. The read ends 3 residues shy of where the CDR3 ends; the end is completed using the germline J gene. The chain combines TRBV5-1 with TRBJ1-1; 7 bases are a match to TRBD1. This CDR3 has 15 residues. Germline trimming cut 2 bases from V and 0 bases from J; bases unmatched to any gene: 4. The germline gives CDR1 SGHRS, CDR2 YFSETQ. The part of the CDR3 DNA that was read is TGCGCCAGCAGCTTTGGAGGGACAGTGAACACTGAA. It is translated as CASSFGGTVNTE. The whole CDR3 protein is CASSFGGTVNTEAFF. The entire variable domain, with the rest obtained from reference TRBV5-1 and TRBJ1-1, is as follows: KAGVTQTPRYLIKTRGQQVTLSCSPISGHRSVSWYQQTPGQGLQFLFEYFSETQRNKGNFPGRFSGRQFSNSRSEMNVSTLELGDSALYLCASSFGGTVNTEAFFGQGTRLTVV.

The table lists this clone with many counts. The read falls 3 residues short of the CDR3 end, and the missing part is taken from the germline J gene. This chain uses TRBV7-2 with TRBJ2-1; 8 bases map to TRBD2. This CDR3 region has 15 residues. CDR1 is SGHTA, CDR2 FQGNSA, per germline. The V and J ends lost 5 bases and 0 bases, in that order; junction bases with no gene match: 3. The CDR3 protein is CASSQSGSSYNEQFF. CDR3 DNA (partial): TGTGCCAGCAGCCAAAGCGGGAGCTCCTACAATGAG.

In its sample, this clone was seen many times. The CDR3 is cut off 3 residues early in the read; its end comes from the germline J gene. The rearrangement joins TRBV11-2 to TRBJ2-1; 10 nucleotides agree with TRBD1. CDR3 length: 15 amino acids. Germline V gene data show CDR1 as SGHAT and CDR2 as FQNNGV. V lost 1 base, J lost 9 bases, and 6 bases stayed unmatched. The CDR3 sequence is CASSLGDRGNREQFF. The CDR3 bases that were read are TGTGCCAGCAGCTTAGGGGACAGGGGTAATCGTGAG.

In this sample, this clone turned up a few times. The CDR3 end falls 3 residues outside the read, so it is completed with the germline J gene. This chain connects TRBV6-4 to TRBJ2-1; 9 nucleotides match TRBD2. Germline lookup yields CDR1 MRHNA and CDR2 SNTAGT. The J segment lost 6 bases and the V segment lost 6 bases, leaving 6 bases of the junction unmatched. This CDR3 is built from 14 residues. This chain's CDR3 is CASSQTSGFNEQFF. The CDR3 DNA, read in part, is TGTGCCAGCAGCCAGACTAGCGGATTCAATGAG.

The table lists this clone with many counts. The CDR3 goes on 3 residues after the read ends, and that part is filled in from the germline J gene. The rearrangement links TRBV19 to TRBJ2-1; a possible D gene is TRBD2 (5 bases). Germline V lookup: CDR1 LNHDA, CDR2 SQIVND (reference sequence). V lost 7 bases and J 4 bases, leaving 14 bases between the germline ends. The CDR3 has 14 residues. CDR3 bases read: TGTGCCAGTAATCAGGAGGCTACTTACAATGAG. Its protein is CASNQEATYNE. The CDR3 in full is CASNQEATYNEQFF.

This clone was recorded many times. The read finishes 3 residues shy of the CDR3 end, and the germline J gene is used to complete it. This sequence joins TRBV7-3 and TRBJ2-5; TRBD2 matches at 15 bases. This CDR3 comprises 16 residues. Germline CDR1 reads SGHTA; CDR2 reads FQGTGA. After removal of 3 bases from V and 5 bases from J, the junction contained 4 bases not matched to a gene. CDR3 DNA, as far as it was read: TGTGCCAGCAGCTTGCGGACTAGCGGGAGGGCGGAGACC. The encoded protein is CASSLRTSGRAET. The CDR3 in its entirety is CASSLRTSGRAETQYF.

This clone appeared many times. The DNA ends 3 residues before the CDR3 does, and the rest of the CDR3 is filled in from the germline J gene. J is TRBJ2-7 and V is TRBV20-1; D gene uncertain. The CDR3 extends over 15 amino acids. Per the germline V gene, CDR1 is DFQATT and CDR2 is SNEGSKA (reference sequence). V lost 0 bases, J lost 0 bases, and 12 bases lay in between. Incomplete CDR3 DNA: TGCAGTGCTAGAGATCTACGGGTGAGCTCCTACGAG. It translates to CSARDLRVSSYE. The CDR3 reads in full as CSARDLRVSSYEQYF.

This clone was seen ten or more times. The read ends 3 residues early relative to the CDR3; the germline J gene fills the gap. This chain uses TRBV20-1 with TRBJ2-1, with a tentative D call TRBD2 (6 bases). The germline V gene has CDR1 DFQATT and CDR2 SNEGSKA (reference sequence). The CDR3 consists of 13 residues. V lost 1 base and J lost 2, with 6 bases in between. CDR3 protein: CSARGTTYNEQFF. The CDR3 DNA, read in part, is TGCAGTGCTAGAGGGACTACCTACAATGAG.

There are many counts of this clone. CDR3 sequence reads: CASSLRQMNTEAFF. Incomplete CDR3 DNA: TGCGCCAGCAGCTTGAGACAGATGAACACTGAA. This rearrangement joins TRBV5-1 to TRBJ1-1; TRBD1 is a possible D gene (5 bases). The observed sequence ends 3 residues before the CDR3 terminus, with the missing tail filled in from the germline J gene. Per the germline V gene, CDR1 is SGHRS and CDR2 is YFSETQ. This CDR3 contains 14 residues. The V gene lost 1 base and the J gene lost 0 bases, with 7 bases spanning the gap.

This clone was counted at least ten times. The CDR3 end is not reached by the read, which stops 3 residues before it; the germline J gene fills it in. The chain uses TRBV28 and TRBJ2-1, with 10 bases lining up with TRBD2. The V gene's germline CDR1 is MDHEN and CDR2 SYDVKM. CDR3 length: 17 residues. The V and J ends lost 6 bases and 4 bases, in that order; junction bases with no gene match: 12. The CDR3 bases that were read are TGTGCCAGCAGAAACTCTAAAGCGGGAGGGATATACAATGAG. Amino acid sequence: CASRNSKAGGIYNE. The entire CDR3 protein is CASRNSKAGGIYNEQFF.

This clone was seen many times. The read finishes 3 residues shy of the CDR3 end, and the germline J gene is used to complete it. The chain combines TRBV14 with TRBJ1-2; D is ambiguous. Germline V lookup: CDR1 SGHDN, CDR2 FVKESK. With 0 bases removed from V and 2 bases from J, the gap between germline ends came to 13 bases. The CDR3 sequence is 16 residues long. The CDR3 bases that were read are TGTGCCAGCAGCCAAGATCAAGGCACATTAAACTATGGC. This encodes CASSQDQGTLNYG. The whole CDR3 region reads CASSQDQGTLNYGYTF.

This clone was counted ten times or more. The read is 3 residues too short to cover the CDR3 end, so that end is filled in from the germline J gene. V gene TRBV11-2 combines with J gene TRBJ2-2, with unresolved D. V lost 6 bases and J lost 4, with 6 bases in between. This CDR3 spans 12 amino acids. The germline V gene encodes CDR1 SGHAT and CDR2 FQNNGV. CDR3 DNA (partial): TGTGCCAGCAGACATGGCACCGGGGAG. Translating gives CASRHGTGE. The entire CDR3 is CASRHGTGELFF.

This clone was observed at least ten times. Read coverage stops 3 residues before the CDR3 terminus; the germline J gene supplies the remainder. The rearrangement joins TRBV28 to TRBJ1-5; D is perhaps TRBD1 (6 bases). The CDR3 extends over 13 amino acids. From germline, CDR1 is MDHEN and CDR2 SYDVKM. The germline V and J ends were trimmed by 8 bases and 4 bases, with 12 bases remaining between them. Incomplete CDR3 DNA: TGTGCCAGCTACAGGACAGCAAATCAGCCC. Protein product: CASYRTANQP. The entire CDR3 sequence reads CASYRTANQPQHF. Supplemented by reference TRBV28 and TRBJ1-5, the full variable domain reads DVKVTQSSRYLVKRTGEKVFLECVQDMDHENMFWYRQDPGLGLRLIYFSYDVKMKEKGDIPEGYSVSREKKERFSLILESASTNQTSMYLCASYRTANQPQHFGDGTRLSIL.

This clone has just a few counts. Here the CDR3 reads CSARDTQLSTNNEQFF. CDR3 DNA (partial): TGCAGTGCTAGAGATACTCAACTGTCGACAAACAATGAG. V usage is TRBV20-1 and J usage is TRBJ2-1; D is ambiguous. The CDR3 is cut off 3 residues early in the read; its end comes from the germline J gene. Per the germline V gene, CDR1 is DFQATT and CDR2 is SNEGSKA (reference sequence). This CDR3 comprises 16 residues. V was pared by 0 bases and J by 5 bases, with 17 bases between.

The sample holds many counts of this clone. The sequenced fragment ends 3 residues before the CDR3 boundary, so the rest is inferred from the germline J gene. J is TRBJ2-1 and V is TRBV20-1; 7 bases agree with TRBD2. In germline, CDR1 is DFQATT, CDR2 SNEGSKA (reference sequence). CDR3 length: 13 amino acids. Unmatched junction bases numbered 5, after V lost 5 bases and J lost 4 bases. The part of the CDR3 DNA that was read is TGCAGTGCTGGGGTGGGGGGGTACAATGAG. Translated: CSAGVGGYNE. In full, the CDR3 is CSAGVGGYNEQFF.

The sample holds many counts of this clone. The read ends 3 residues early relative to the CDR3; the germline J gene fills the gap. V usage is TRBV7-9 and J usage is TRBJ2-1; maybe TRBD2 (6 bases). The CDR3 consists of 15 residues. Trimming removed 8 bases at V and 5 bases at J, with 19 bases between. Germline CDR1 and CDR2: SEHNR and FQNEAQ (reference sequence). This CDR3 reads CASSKVGGGNNEQFF. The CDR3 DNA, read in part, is TGTGCCAGCTCGAAGGTCGGTGGCGGGAACAATGAG.

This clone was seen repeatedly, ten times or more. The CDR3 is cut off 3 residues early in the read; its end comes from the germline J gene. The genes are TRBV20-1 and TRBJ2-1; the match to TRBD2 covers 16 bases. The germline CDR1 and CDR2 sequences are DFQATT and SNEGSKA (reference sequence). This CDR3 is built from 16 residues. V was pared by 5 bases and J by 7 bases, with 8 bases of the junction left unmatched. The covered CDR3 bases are TGCAGTGCTGCGTCGGGACTAGCGGGAGGGTGGAATGAG. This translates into CSAASGLAGGWNE. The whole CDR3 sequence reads CSAASGLAGGWNEQFF.